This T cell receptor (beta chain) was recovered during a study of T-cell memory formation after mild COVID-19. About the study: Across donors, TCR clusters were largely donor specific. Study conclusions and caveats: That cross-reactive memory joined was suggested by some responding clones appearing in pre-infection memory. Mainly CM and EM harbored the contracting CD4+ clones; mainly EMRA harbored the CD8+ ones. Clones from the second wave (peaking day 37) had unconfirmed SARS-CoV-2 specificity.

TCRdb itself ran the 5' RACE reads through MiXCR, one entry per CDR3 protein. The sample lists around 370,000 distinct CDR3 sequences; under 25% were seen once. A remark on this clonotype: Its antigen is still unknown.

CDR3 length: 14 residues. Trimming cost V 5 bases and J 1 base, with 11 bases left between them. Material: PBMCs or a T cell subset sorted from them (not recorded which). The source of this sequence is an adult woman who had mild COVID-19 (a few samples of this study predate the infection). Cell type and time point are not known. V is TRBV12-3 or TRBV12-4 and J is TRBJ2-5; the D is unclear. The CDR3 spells CASSPLGSQETQYF. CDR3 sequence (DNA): TGTGCCAGCAGTCCCCTGGGGTCCCAAGAGACCCAGTACTTC.